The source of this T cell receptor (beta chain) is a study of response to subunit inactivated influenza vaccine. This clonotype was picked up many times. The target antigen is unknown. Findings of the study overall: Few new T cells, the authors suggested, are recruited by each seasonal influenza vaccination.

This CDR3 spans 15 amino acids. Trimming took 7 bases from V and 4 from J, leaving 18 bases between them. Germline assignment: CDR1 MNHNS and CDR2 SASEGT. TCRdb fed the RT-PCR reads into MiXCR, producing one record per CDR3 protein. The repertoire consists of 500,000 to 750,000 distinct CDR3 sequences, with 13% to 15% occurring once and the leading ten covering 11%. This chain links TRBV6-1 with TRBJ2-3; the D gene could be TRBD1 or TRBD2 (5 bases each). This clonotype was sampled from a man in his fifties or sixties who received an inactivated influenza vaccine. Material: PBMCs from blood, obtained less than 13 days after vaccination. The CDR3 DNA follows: TGTGCCAGCATCAACGGACACCCCGGGGCAGATACGCAGTATTTT. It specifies CASINGHPGADTQYF.